This TCR beta chain appears in the sequencing data of a study of preoperative IRX-2 immunotherapy in early breast cancer. The germline V gene has CDR1 SGHDN and CDR2 FVKESK. V gave up 10 bases and J gave up 3 bases, with 8 bases separating them. CDR3 length: 11 residues. Sequenced by immunoSEQ multiplex PCR; TCRdb stores in-frame clones only, minus some. There are 7,000 to 9,500 clones in the sample; around 80% occur only once, and 16% lies in the top ten. Treatment defined: preoperative locoregional IRX-2 cytokine immunotherapy. Patients received preoperative, locoregional IRX-2 cytokine immunotherapy in a phase Ib study.

The sequencing used tumor tissue, collected after IRX-2 immunotherapy. This TCR came from a human donor with breast cancer. The chain combines TRBV14 with TRBJ2-3; no definite D call. The CDR3 DNA reads as TGTGCCACCAAACAGACAGATACGCAGTATTTT. Translating gives CATKQTDTQYF.